These 27 T cell receptor beta chains were all obtained from the same sample, sequenced in a study of blood T cell repertoires in COVID-19. The repertoire was sequenced with immunoSEQ multiplex PCR; TCRdb's copy has only in-frame clones and lacks some. The sample consists of about 480,000 clones, roughly 90% of them appearing once. Sequencing was performed on peripheral blood. The receptors originated from a woman aged 25 to 39 with acute or convalescent COVID-19.

The J gene is TRBJ2-3, the V gene TRBV7-2; 15 bases match TRBD2. V dropped 5 bases and J dropped 7; count of bases not matched to a gene: 7. Germline V gives CDR1 SGHTA, CDR2 FQGNSA. CDR3 length: 16 amino acids. The CDR3 region has the DNA TGTGCCAGCAGCACCGGACTAGCGGGGGGGGGACATACGCAGTATTTT. Its translation: CASSTGLAGGGHTQYF. Drawing the rest from reference TRBV7-2 and TRBJ2-3, the complete variable domain is GAGVSQSPSNKVTEKGKDVELRCDPISGHTALYWYRQSLGQGLEFLIYFQGNSAPDKSGLPSDRFSAERTGGSVSTLTIQRTQQEDSAVYLCASSTGLAGGGHTQYFGPGTRLTVL.

The chain carries TRBV19 and TRBJ1-1; maybe TRBD1 (5 bases). Germline assignment: CDR1 LNHDA and CDR2 SQIVND (reference sequence). With 7 bases removed from V and 4 bases from J, the gap between germline ends came to 16 bases. This CDR3 comprises 14 residues. CDR3 coding DNA: TGTGCCAGTAACACCGGGGGAGGAGGCACTGAAGCTTTCTTT. This codes for CASNTGGGGTEAFF.

This chain uses TRBV5-1 with TRBJ2-3, with a possible D match to TRBD2 (5 bases). The CDR3 is made up of 17 amino acids. Germline CDR1 is SGHRS and CDR2 is YFSETQ. V shed 1 base and J shed 2 bases, with 17 bases lying between them. CDR3 DNA: TGCGCCAGCAGCTTGCGCGCGTTGGCGGGCATCACAGATACGCAGTATTTT. Translating gives CASSLRALAGITDTQYF.

CDR3 nucleotides: TGTGCCAGCAGCTTAGTTCAGGTTCGCGAGCAGTACTTC. This encodes CASSLVQVREQYF. The rearrangement uses TRBV5-8 and TRBJ2-7, with no clear D. Per germline, CDR1 SGHTS and CDR2 YDEGEE. This CDR3 region has 13 residues. V was shortened by 2 bases and J by 6 bases, with 12 bases between the two germline ends.

The chain joins TRBV19 to TRBJ1-5; D unresolved. Per the germline V gene, CDR1 is LNHDA and CDR2 is SQIVND (reference sequence). The V gene lost 3 bases and the J gene lost 5 bases, with 11 bases spanning the gap. This CDR3 has 14 residues. This CDR3 reads CASSIEGLDQPQHF. CDR3 nucleotides: TGTGCCAGTAGTATTGAGGGCTTAGATCAGCCCCAGCATTTT. The full variable domain, with the rest looked up from reference TRBV19 and TRBJ1-5, is DGGITQSPKYLFRKEGQNVTLSCEQNLNHDAMYWYRQDPGQGLRLIYYSQIVNDFQKGDIAEGYSVSREKKESFPLTVTSAQKNPTAFYLCASSIEGLDQPQHFGDGTRLSIL.

This clone was observed a handful of times. V and J are TRBV9 and TRBJ1-1; tentative D call: TRBD1 (5 bases). The length of the CDR3 is 15 residues. The germline CDR1 and CDR2 sequences are SGDLS and YYNGEE. Trimming stripped 4 bases from V and 0 bases from J, with 13 bases between. The CDR3 DNA sequence: TGTGCCAGCAGCACCCTTGACAGTTTGAACACTGAAGCTTTCTTT. Translation gives CASSTLDSLNTEAFF.

V gene TRBV6-1 combines with J gene TRBJ1-5; 9 nucleotides agree with TRBD1. V shed 3 bases, J shed 3 bases, and the junction held 12 bases outside the gene matches. The germline gives CDR1 MNHNS, CDR2 SASEGT. This CDR3 spans 18 amino acids. The chain's CDR3 is CASSEIPARTGDNQPQHF. DNA for the CDR3: TGTGCCAGCAGTGAGATCCCGGCCAGGACAGGGGACAATCAGCCCCAGCATTTT.

This chain connects TRBV14 to TRBJ2-1, with D hard to call. The CDR3 totals 13 residues. Germline V gives CDR1 SGHDN, CDR2 FVKESK. The ends were cut back, 2 bases at V and 8 bases at J, with 10 bases in the middle. The CDR3 is CASSQNADYEQFF. DNA for the CDR3: TGTGCCAGCAGCCAAAACGCCGACTATGAGCAGTTCTTC.

This clone was observed once. The rearrangement joins TRBV19 to TRBJ2-3, with a possible D match to TRBD2 (5 bases). Trimming shortened V by 6 bases and J by 1 base, and 14 bases separated the two germline ends. Per the germline V gene, CDR1 is LNHDA and CDR2 is SQIVND (reference sequence). CDR3 size: 15 residues. CDR3 protein: CASRPRESGTDTQYF. The CDR3 nucleotides read TGTGCCAGTAGGCCCCGGGAATCTGGCACAGATACGCAGTATTTT.

CDR3 bases: TGTGCCAGCAGCCTAGCTACAGGGTTGGGAAACACCATATATTTT. Its translation is CASSLATGLGNTIYF. This chain uses TRBV5-5 with TRBJ1-3; a weak D match, TRBD1 (6 bases). Germline V CDR1 and CDR2: SGHKS, YYEKEE (reference sequence). Trimming stripped 4 bases from V and 4 bases from J, with 15 bases between. CDR3 length equals 15 residues.

The chain combines TRBV7-2 with TRBJ1-5; a weak D match, TRBD1 (5 bases). This CDR3 comprises 14 residues. The germline V and J ends were trimmed by 3 bases and 4 bases, with 10 bases remaining between them. Germline CDR1 SGHTA, CDR2 FQGNSA. As DNA, the CDR3 is TGTGCCAGCAGCTTCACAAGACAGAATCAGCCCCAGCATTTT. It translates to CASSFTRQNQPQHF.

The chain carries TRBV7-2 and TRBJ2-7; 9 nucleotides agree with TRBD1. The CDR3 totals 16 residues. The trim removed 5 bases at V and 7 bases at J, leaving 15 bases unmatched. Looked up from germline, CDR1 is SGHTA and CDR2 is FQGNSA. The chain's CDR3 is CASSPSPGQGQSEQYF. CDR3 bases: TGTGCCAGCAGCCCCTCACCGGGACAGGGTCAATCAGAGCAGTACTTC.

The chain has TRBV19 and TRBJ1-5; a weak D match, TRBD1 (6 bases). Germline CDR1 LNHDA, CDR2 SQIVND (reference sequence). Trimming left V 6 bases short and J 5 bases short, with 8 bases between. The CDR3 totals 12 residues. This CDR3 reads CASRQGHQPQHF. Here the CDR3 DNA reads TGTGCCAGTAGACAGGGTCATCAGCCCCAGCATTTT.

The genes are TRBV7-3 and TRBJ2-5; 7 nucleotides match TRBD2. CDR3 length equals 15 residues. The germline V gene encodes CDR1 SGHTA and CDR2 FQGTGA. The J segment lost 5 bases and the V segment lost 5 bases, leaving 11 bases of the junction unmatched. The CDR3 nucleotides are TGTGCCAGCAGCCCTCGCGGACTAGTTGGCGAGACCCAGTACTTC. It translates to CASSPRGLVGETQYF.

The chain links TRBV5-6 to TRBJ1-2; TRBD1 is a possible D gene (6 bases). V lost 2 bases and J 2 bases, leaving 10 bases between the germline ends. Per germline, CDR1 SGHDT and CDR2 YYEEEE. This CDR3 spans 14 amino acids. The CDR3 DNA sequence: TGTGCCAGCAGCTTTGGGACACTCAACTATGGCTACACCTTC. Amino acids: CASSFGTLNYGYTF.

The chain is built from TRBV10-3 and TRBJ1-1; a possible D gene is TRBD1 (6 bases). Germline V gene data show CDR1 as ENHRY and CDR2 as SYGVKD. V was shortened by 10 bases and J by 3 bases, with 21 bases between the two germline ends. This CDR3 is 15 amino acids long. CDR3 DNA sequence: TGTGCCAGCAGCCCGGGGGCAGGGAGGGACACTGAAGCTTTCTTT. Its translation is CASSPGAGRDTEAFF.

This chain uses TRBV6-2 or TRBV6-3 with TRBJ2-5, with TRBD2 as a possible D gene (6 bases). This CDR3 is 17 amino acids long. The V end was cut by 0 bases, the J end by 5 bases, with 19 bases between. The germline V gene has CDR1 MNHEY and CDR2 SVGEGT. The CDR3 region has the DNA TGTGCCAGCAGTTACTCGAGGATCCTGGCAGGGAGGGAGACCCAGTACTTC. It is translated as CASSYSRILAGRETQYF.

The V and J genes are TRBV6-1 and TRBJ1-5; TRBD1 agrees at 7 bases. Per the germline V gene, CDR1 is MNHNS and CDR2 is SASEGT. V lost 1 base, J lost 9 bases, and 6 bases stayed unmatched. The CDR3 loop spans 14 amino acids. CDR3 in DNA: TGTGCCAGCAGTGAAGGGGGGACAGTAATGCCCCAGCATTTT. Amino acids: CASSEGGTVMPQHF.

V is TRBV9 and J is TRBJ1-2; 8 bases map to TRBD1. This CDR3 region has 15 residues. CDR1 is SGDLS and CDR2 is YYNGEE in the germline V gene. J was trimmed by 2 bases and V by 3 bases; bases with no gene match: 6. The CDR3 sequence is CASSDWTGSNYGYTF. The CDR3 DNA follows: TGTGCCAGCAGCGACTGGACAGGGTCAAACTATGGCTACACCTTC. Full variable domain (outside the CDR3, taken from reference TRBV9 and TRBJ1-2): DSGVTQTPKHLITATGQRVTLRCSPRSGDLSVYWYQQSLDQGLQFLIQYYNGEERAKGNILERFSAQQFPDLHSELNLSSLELGDSALYFCASSDWTGSNYGYTFGSGTRLTVV.

The rearrangement links TRBV30 to TRBJ2-7; D gene uncertain. The CDR3 runs 12 residues. V shed 0 bases and J shed 4 bases, with 7 bases lying between them. CDR1 is GTSNPN and CDR2 is SVGIG in the germline V gene (reference sequence). The CDR3 DNA follows: TGTGCCTGGAGTGTATCGGGTTACGAGCAGTACTTC. Translating gives CAWSVSGYEQYF.

The chain couples TRBV11-3 to TRBJ2-3; D not certain. The ends were cut back, 5 bases at V and 3 bases at J, with 6 bases in the middle. This CDR3 contains 12 residues. Germline CDR1 SGHNT, CDR2 YENEEA. The CDR3 nucleotides read TGTGCCAGCAGCGATACTACAGATACGCAGTATTTT. Protein sequence: CASSDTTDTQYF.

V is TRBV3-1 (or the pseudogene TRBV3-2) and J is TRBJ1-2; no firm D call. Trimming removed 0 bases at V and 3 bases at J, with 11 bases between. CDR3 size: 15 residues. Germline CDR1 reads LGHDT; CDR2 reads YNNKEL (reference sequence). Here the CDR3 DNA reads TGTGCCAGCAGCCAAGAATTCGAGGGTTACTATGGCTACACCTTC. Translated, it gives CASSQEFEGYYGYTF.

The rearrangement joins TRBV5-6 to TRBJ2-5, with D perhaps TRBD2 (5 bases). The ends were cut back, 4 bases at V and 5 bases at J, with 6 bases in the middle. The CDR3 sequence is 11 residues long. Germline-derived CDR1 and CDR2 are SGHDT and YYEEEE. The DNA of the CDR3 is TGTGCCAGCAGCAGGGAGGAGACCCAGTACTTC. Protein: CASSREETQYF.

The chain uses TRBV11-1 and TRBJ2-1; 7 nucleotides align to TRBD2. This CDR3 has 16 amino acids. Trimming took 4 bases from V and 6 from J; bases not matched to a gene: 12. Germline CDR1 and CDR2: SGHAT and FQDESV (reference sequence). The CDR3 protein is CASSSRGTMMSNEQFF. Here the CDR3 DNA reads TGTGCCAGCAGCTCGCGGGGGACCATGATGTCCAATGAGCAGTTCTTC.

The chain joins TRBV5-8 to TRBJ1-1; D perhaps matches TRBD1 (5 bases). The germline CDR1 and CDR2 sequences are SGHTS and YDEGEE. Trimming removed 7 bases at V and 4 bases at J, with 23 bases between. The CDR3 is made up of 16 amino acids. CDR3 sequence: CASQQPAGDGGTEAFF. The CDR3 coding sequence is TGTGCCAGCCAGCAGCCAGCGGGTGACGGGGGCACTGAAGCTTTCTTT.

This chain links TRBV5-1 with TRBJ1-1, with TRBD1 as a possible D gene (6 bases). V was trimmed by 4 bases and J by 0 bases, leaving 10 bases between them. Germline V gives CDR1 SGHRS, CDR2 YFSETQ. This CDR3 comprises 14 residues. CDR3 nucleotides: TGCGCCAGCAGCCTGGGGACACTGAACACTGAAGCTTTCTTT. It is translated as CASSLGTLNTEAFF.

V and J are TRBV9 and TRBJ2-5; D call uncertain. Germline CDR1 is SGDLS and CDR2 is YYNGEE. There are 12 residues in the CDR3. Trimming took off 3 bases at V and 4 bases at J, with 7 bases between the two ends. CDR3 sequence (DNA): TGTGCCAGCAGCGGCCCCAGAGAGACCCAGTACTTC. Its protein is CASSGPRETQYF.